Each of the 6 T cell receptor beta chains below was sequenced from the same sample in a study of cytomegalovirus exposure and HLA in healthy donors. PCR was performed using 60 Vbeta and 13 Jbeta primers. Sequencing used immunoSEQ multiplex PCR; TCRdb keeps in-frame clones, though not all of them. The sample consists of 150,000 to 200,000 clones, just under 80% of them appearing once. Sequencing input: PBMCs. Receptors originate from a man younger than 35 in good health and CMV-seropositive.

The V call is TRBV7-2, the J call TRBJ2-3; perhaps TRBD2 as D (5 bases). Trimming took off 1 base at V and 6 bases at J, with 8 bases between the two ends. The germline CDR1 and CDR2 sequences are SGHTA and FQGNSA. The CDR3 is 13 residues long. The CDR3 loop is CASSLGELDTQYF. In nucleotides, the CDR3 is TGTGCCAGCAGCTTAGGGGAGCTGGATACGCAGTATTTT.

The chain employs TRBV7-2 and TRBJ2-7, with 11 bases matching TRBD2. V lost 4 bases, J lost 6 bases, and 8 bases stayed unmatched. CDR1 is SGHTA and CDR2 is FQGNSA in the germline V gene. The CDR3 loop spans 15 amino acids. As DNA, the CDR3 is TGTGCCAGCAGCTACACTAGCGGGAGAGGTAGCGAGCAGTACTTC. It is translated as CASSYTSGRGSEQYF. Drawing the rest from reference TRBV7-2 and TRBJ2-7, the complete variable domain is GAGVSQSPSNKVTEKGKDVELRCDPISGHTALYWYRQSLGQGLEFLIYFQGNSAPDKSGLPSDRFSAERTGGSVSTLTIQRTQQEDSAVYLCASSYTSGRGSEQYFGPGTRLTVT.

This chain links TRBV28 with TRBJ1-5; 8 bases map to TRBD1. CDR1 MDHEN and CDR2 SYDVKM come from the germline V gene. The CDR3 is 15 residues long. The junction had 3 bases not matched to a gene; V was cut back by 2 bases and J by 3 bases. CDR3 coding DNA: TGTGCCAGCAGTTTAAACAGGGGGACCAATCAGCCCCAGCATTTT. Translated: CASSLNRGTNQPQHF.

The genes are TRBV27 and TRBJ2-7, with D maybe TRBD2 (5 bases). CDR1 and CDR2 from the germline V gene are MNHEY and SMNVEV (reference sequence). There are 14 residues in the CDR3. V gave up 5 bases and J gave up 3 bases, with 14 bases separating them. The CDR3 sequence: CASSETTLGYEQYF. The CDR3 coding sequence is TGTGCCAGCAGTGAGACTACCCTCGGCTACGAGCAGTACTTC.

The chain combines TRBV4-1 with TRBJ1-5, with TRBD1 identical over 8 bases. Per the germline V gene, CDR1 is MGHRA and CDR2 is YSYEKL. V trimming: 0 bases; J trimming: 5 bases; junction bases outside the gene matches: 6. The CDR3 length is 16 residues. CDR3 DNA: TGCGCCAGCAGCCAAGACCCGGGACAGGAGTATCAGCCCCAGCATTTT. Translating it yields CASSQDPGQEYQPQHF.

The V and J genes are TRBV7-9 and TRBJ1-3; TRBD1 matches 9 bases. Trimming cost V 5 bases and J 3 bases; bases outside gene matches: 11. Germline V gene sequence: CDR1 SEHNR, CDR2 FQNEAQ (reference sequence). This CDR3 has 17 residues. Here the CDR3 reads CASSDTRTGGGGNTIYF. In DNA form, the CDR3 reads TGTGCCAGCAGCGACACTCGAACAGGGGGCGGTGGAAACACCATATATTTT.